These 17 T cell receptor beta chains came from one sample sequenced in a study of T cell changes during pregnancy in multiple sclerosis. Clones were read by immunoSEQ multiplex PCR, and TCRdb kept only the in-frame ones, dropping some. The sample contains tens of thousands of clones, roughly 90% of which appear only once. The material sequenced was CD4+ T cells from peripheral blood mononuclear cells, taken in the first trimester of pregnancy. Receptor source: a female donor in good health, enrolled as a control in a pregnancy study.

This clone has a single count. The V and J genes are TRBV5-6 and TRBJ1-2; D ambiguous. The V end lost 1 base, the J end lost 6 bases, and 7 bases lay between the germline ends. CDR3 length: 12 residues. CDR1 and CDR2 from the germline V gene are SGHDT and YYEEEE. This CDR3 is CASSLYRDGYTF. CDR3 DNA sequence: TGTGCCAGCAGCTTGTATAGAGATGGCTACACCTTC.

CDR3 sequence: CASRRPGQGAGTEAFF. The CDR3, as DNA: TGTGCCAGCAGGCGCCCGGGACAGGGGGCAGGGACTGAAGCTTTCTTT. The gene calls are TRBV28 and TRBJ1-1; 12 bases are a match to TRBD1. In germline, CDR1 is MDHEN, CDR2 SYDVKM. This CDR3 spans 16 amino acids. V lost 6 bases and J lost 5; bases outside the gene matches: 10.

The chain uses TRBV7-8 and TRBJ1-1, with a possible D match to TRBD1 (5 bases). The CDR3 spans 14 residues. The V end lost 7 bases, the J end lost 5 bases, and 17 bases lay between the germline ends. Per the germline V gene, CDR1 is SGHVS and CDR2 is FQNEAQ. The CDR3 sequence: CASTEYTGGTEAFF. The CDR3 DNA follows: TGTGCCAGCACCGAATATACGGGGGGGACTGAAGCTTTCTTT.

V is TRBV18 and J is TRBJ2-2, with D unresolved. CDR3 length: 13 residues. Germline V gene data show CDR1 as KGHSH and CDR2 as LQKENI. Trimming stripped 0 bases from V and 6 bases from J, with 5 bases between. The CDR3 protein is CASSPPASGELFF. CDR3 bases: TGTGCCAGCTCACCACCGGCCTCCGGGGAGCTGTTTTTT.

The rearrangement joins TRBV7-2 to TRBJ2-3; D not certain. V shed 3 bases and J shed 5 bases, with 3 bases lying between them. This CDR3 is 11 amino acids long. Germline V gene sequence: CDR1 SGHTA, CDR2 FQGNSA. DNA of the CDR3: TGTGCCAGCAGCTTTAAAGATACGCAGTATTTT. Encoded protein: CASSFKDTQYF.

The V call is TRBV27, the J call TRBJ1-1; no clear D gene. CDR1 MNHEY and CDR2 SMNVEV come from the germline V gene (reference sequence). V was clipped by 6 bases and J by 5 bases, with 16 bases between them. This CDR3 is 14 amino acids long. CDR3 sequence (DNA): TGTGCCAGCAGCGAGGGTAGGAGGGTAACTGAAGCTTTCTTT. It yields the protein CASSEGRRVTEAFF.

The chain links TRBV2 to TRBJ2-2, with 8 positions matching TRBD2. Germline loops: CDR1 SNHLY, CDR2 FYNNEI. V lost 3 bases to trimming and J lost 7 bases; unmatched junction nucleotides: 1. The CDR3 loop spans 13 amino acids. For the CDR3, the DNA is TGTGCCAGCAGTGAGGGACTAGGCGGGGAGCTGTTTTTT. It encodes CASSEGLGGELFF.

V usage is TRBV28 and J usage is TRBJ2-6; perhaps TRBD1 as D (6 bases). Germline V lookup: CDR1 MDHEN, CDR2 SYDVKM. The length of the CDR3 is 18 residues. The germline V and J ends were trimmed by 3 bases and 0 bases, with 15 bases remaining between them. The CDR3 sequence: CASSFGPGQPSGANVLTF. The CDR3 coding sequence is TGTGCCAGCAGTTTTGGTCCGGGACAACCCTCTGGGGCCAACGTCCTGACTTTC.

The chain links TRBV27 to TRBJ1-6; D perhaps matches TRBD1 (6 bases). The CDR3 is made up of 16 amino acids. Germline assignment: CDR1 MNHEY and CDR2 SMNVEV (reference sequence). V was shortened by 5 bases and J by 7 bases, with 18 bases between the two germline ends. CDR3 protein: CASSPWGGRRNSPLHF. The CDR3 nucleotides read TGTGCCAGCAGTCCCTGGGGGGGGCGGCGAAATTCACCCCTCCACTTT.

V and J are TRBV5-1 and TRBJ2-1; 11 bases agree with TRBD2. In germline, CDR1 is SGHRS, CDR2 YFSETQ. The CDR3 covers 16 residues. V dropped 2 bases and J dropped 1; count of bases not matched to a gene: 2. The CDR3 sequence is CASSLLAGESYNEQFF. CDR3 nucleotide sequence: TGCGCCAGCAGCTTACTAGCGGGGGAATCCTACAATGAGCAGTTCTTC. Looking up the rest from reference TRBV5-1 and TRBJ2-1 gives the full variable domain: KAGVTQTPRYLIKTRGQQVTLSCSPISGHRSVSWYQQTPGQGLQFLFEYFSETQRNKGNFPGRFSGRQFSNSRSEMNVSTLELGDSALYLCASSLLAGESYNEQFFGPGTRLTVL.

This chain connects TRBV27 to TRBJ2-7; 9 nucleotides match TRBD1. Unmatched junction bases numbered 1, after V lost 2 bases and J lost 2 bases. CDR3 length: 14 amino acids. Germline CDR1 MNHEY, CDR2 SMNVEV (reference sequence). The CDR3 DNA reads TGTGCCAGCAGTTTAAGGACAGGGGCCTACGAGCAGTACTTC. Translating it yields CASSLRTGAYEQYF.

The CDR3 loop reads CASSPSGTGGTGELFF. CDR3 DNA sequence: TGTGCCAGCAGCCCATCCGGGACAGGGGGCACCGGGGAGCTGTTTTTT. The chain is built from TRBV11-2 and TRBJ2-2; 11 bases are shared with TRBD1. The CDR3 is 16 residues long. Germline CDR1 and CDR2: SGHAT and FQNNGV. J lost 4 bases, V lost 5 bases, and 6 bases had no gene match.

The rearrangement links TRBV14 to TRBJ1-3, with a weak D call TRBD1 (6 bases). The V gene's germline CDR1 is SGHDN and CDR2 FVKESK. V was cut by 2 bases and J by 1 base, with 9 bases left in between. The CDR3 has 15 amino acids. CDR3 sequence reads: CASSQYQGSGNTIYF. The CDR3 DNA is TGTGCCAGCAGCCAATACCAGGGGTCTGGAAACACCATATATTTT.

The V gene is TRBV7-3, the J gene TRBJ2-5; 8 bases line up with TRBD2. The CDR3 has 14 amino acids. Losses at the gene ends were 2 bases for V and 5 bases for J; bases not matched to a gene: 4. The germline CDR1 and CDR2 sequences are SGHTA and FQGTGA. CDR3 residues: CASSLLGGRETQYF. DNA of the CDR3: TGTGCCAGCAGCTTACTTGGCGGGAGGGAGACCCAGTACTTC. Combining the CDR3 with reference TRBV7-3 and TRBJ2-5 gives the whole variable domain GAGVSQTPSNKVTEKGKYVELRCDPISGHTALYWYRQSLGQGPEFLIYFQGTGAADDSGLPNDRFFAVRPEGSVSTLKIQRTERGDSAVYLCASSLLGGRETQYFGPGTRLLVL.

This rearrangement joins TRBV28 to TRBJ1-2, with a tentative D call TRBD1 (6 bases). This CDR3 is built from 12 residues. Trimming took 2 bases from V and 7 from J, leaving 8 bases between them. Per germline, CDR1 MDHEN and CDR2 SYDVKM. The CDR3 loop is CASSLGGGGYTF. The CDR3 DNA sequence: TGTGCCAGCAGTTTAGGGGGCGGTGGCTACACCTTC.

This chain joins TRBV28 and TRBJ1-2; TRBD1 is a possible D gene (6 bases). The CDR3 totals 15 residues. Germline V gene lookup returns CDR1 MDHEN and CDR2 SYDVKM. Trimming left V 7 bases short and J 2 bases short, with 17 bases between. CDR3 sequence (DNA): TGTGCCAGCACTACTTCGGGGGGGGCGAACTATGGCTACACCTTC. This codes for CASTTSGGANYGYTF.

Points on this clone: Germline and junction disagree at one end, which may indicate a read error. V gene TRBV6-1 combines with J gene TRBJ1-4; a possible D gene is TRBD1 (6 bases). Germline V gene lookup returns CDR1 MNHNS and CDR2 SASEGT. This CDR3 is 13 amino acids long. CDR3 bases: TGTGCCAGCAGTGAACCAGAAACCGGGACACATAACTTT. This codes for CASSEPETGTHNF.